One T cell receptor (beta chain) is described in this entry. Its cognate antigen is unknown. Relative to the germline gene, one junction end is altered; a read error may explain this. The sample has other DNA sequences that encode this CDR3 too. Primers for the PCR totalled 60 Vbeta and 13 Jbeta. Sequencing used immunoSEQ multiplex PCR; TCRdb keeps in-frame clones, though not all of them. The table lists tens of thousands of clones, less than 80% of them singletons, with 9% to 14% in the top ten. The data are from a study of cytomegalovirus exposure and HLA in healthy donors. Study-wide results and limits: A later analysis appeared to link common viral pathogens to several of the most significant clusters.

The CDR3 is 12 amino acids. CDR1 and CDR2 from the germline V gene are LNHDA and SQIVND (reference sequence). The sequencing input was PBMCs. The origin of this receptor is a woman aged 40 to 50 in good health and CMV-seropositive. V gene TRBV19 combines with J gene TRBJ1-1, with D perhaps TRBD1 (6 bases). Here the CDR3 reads CASSIRGGEAFF. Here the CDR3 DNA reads TGTGCCAGTAGTATCAGGGGCGGTGAAGCCTTCTTT. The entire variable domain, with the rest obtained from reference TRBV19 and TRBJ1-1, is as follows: DGGITQSPKYLFRKEGQNVTLSCEQNLNHDAMYWYRQDPGQGLRLIYYSQIVNDFQKGDIAEGYSVSREKKESFPLTVTSAQKNPTAFYLCASSIRGGEAFFGQGTRLTVV.